A selection of T cell receptor beta chains follows, all from one sample in a study of neurological immune-mediated disorders. One entry per CDR3 protein, called by TCRdb with MiXCR from the 5' RACE reads. This sample has roughly 80,000 distinct CDR3 sequences, with about 9.3% found just once. The sequenced sample was PBMCs. These receptors all come from a man between 40 and 49 years old in good health. Both conserved end residues are part of each CDR3. The order of the fields is V gene, J gene, CDR3 length, CDR3 protein.

v_call: TRBV3-1
j_call: TRBJ2-2
cdr3_length: 15
cdr3_aa: CASSQWGGAPGELFF

v_call: TRBV5-5
j_call: TRBJ1-2
cdr3_length: 12
cdr3_aa: CASSLGRTGYTF

v_call: TRBV7-2
j_call: TRBJ2-1
cdr3_length: 14
cdr3_aa: CASSFRGGAVEQFF

v_call: TRBV5-6
j_call: TRBJ2-1
cdr3_length: 15
cdr3_aa: CASSFRGSGRGEQFF

v_call: TRBV20-1
j_call: TRBJ2-7
cdr3_length: 15
cdr3_aa: CSARDLTGGSYEQYF

v_call: TRBV5-1
j_call: TRBJ2-2
cdr3_length: 16
cdr3_aa: CASSFLSGANTGELFF

v_call: TRBV5-1
j_call: TRBJ2-1
cdr3_length: 18
cdr3_aa: CASSPGLAGGRLFDEQFF

v_call: TRBV29-1
j_call: TRBJ2-6
cdr3_length: 14
cdr3_aa: CSVEAGVGANVLTF

v_call: TRBV10-3
j_call: TRBJ2-7
cdr3_length: 12
cdr3_aa: CAIKDRSYEQYF

v_call: TRBV5-5
j_call: TRBJ2-7
cdr3_length: 14
cdr3_aa: CASSLGIAGYEQYF

v_call: TRBV6-6
j_call: TRBJ2-2
cdr3_length: 20
cdr3_aa: CASSYPLGGQGAHNTGELFF

v_call: TRBV5-1
j_call: TRBJ2-1
cdr3_length: 17
cdr3_aa: CASSPDTSGSSYNEQFF

v_call: TRBV29-1
j_call: TRBJ1-3
cdr3_length: 18
cdr3_aa: CSVDFTAPKASSGNTIYF

v_call: TRBV5-1
j_call: TRBJ2-7
cdr3_length: 17
cdr3_aa: CASSYAGTGALGREQYF

v_call: TRBV15
j_call: TRBJ1-1
cdr3_length: 14
cdr3_aa: CATSRDRLGAEAFF

v_call: TRBV25-1
j_call: TRBJ2-6
cdr3_length: 10
cdr3_aa: CASSGRVLTF

v_call: TRBV12-3/TRBV12-4
j_call: TRBJ2-7
cdr3_length: 13
cdr3_aa: CASSFFAPPPLNF

v_call: TRBV9
j_call: TRBJ2-7
cdr3_length: 12
cdr3_aa: CASSAGDYEQYF